Sequencing of this TCR beta chain was carried out in a study of naive and memory T cell subsets. Two oligonucleotides, mixed equimolar, formed the beta constant-region primer covering TRBC1 and TRBC2. Using its own MiXCR run on the UMI-ligation and nested PCR reads, TCRdb lists one record per CDR3 protein. Counted here are 120,000 to 150,000 distinct CDR3 sequences, 17% occurring once; the ten biggest clones make up roughly 0.13%. V lost 5 bases and J 3 bases, leaving 17 bases between the germline ends. This CDR3 region has 15 residues. The TCR sequence derives from a human donor in good health. The rearrangement links TRBV12-3 or TRBV12-4 to TRBJ2-7, with D possibly being TRBD1 (5 bases). Sequencing was carried out using naive CD4+ T cells from blood. The CDR3 reads CASSRHDRAYYEQYF. The CDR3, as DNA: TGTGCCAGCAGTCGACATGACAGAGCGTACTACGAGCAGTACTTC.